The 25 T cell receptor beta chains in this list originate from one sample, sequenced in a study of blood T cell repertoires in COVID-19. Profiled with immunoSEQ multiplex PCR; TCRdb holds only in-frame clones, not every one. The sample lists 200,000 to 300,000 clones; around 83% were seen once. The sample comprised peripheral blood. Receptors were obtained from a woman aged 60 to 75 with active or convalescent COVID-19.

V is TRBV2 and J is TRBJ2-7; 10 positions agree with TRBD1. Losses at the gene ends were 5 bases for V and 1 base for J; bases not matched to a gene: 2. The CDR3 has 14 residues. The germline V gene has CDR1 SNHLY and CDR2 FYNNEI. The CDR3 region is CASSKDRGSYEQYF. The CDR3 DNA follows: TGTGCCAGCAGTAAGGACAGGGGGTCCTACGAGCAGTACTTC. The variable domain in full, with the rest retrieved from reference TRBV2 and TRBJ2-7, is EPEVTQTPSHQVTQMGQEVILRCVPISNHLYFYWYRQILGQKVEFLVSFYNNEISEKSEIFDDQFSVERPDGSNFTLKIRSTKLEDSAMYFCASSKDRGSYEQYFGPGTRLTVT.

The rearrangement joins TRBV4-1 to TRBJ2-7; the D gene is possibly TRBD1 (5 bases). Germline V gene lookup returns CDR1 MGHRA and CDR2 YSYEKL. The V and J ends lost 0 bases and 2 bases respectively, with 11 bases between them. The CDR3 is made up of 15 amino acids. The CDR3, as DNA: TGCGCCAGCAGCCAAGATAGACAGAGAACCTACGAGCAGTACTTC. It codes for CASSQDRQRTYEQYF.

The rearrangement uses TRBV3-1 (or the pseudogene TRBV3-2) and TRBJ1-2; D remains unclear. The germline gives CDR1 LGHDT, CDR2 YNNKEL (reference sequence). The CDR3 covers 11 residues. Trimming took 4 bases from V and 8 from J, leaving 8 bases between them. CDR3 bases: TGTGCCAGCAGCCGCTCTCGGGGCTACACCTTC. Its translation: CASSRSRGYTF.

The V and J genes are TRBV28 and TRBJ1-5; no definite D call. The CDR3 has 15 amino acids. Germline-derived CDR1 and CDR2 are MDHEN and SYDVKM. Trimming removed 5 bases from V and 5 bases from J, with 16 bases in between. The CDR3 protein is CASSTLDGWDQPQHF. In DNA form, the CDR3 reads TGTGCCAGCAGTACCCTAGACGGATGGGATCAGCCCCAGCATTTT.

The J gene is TRBJ1-4, the V gene TRBV5-1, with TRBD1 matching 12 bases. Germline CDR1 reads SGHRS; CDR2 reads YFSETQ. The CDR3 is 16 amino acids. With V trimmed by 4 bases and J by 3 bases, 4 bases remained unmatched. The chain's CDR3 is CASSGDRGLSNEKLFF. For the CDR3, the DNA is TGCGCCAGCAGCGGGGACAGGGGGCTGTCTAATGAAAAACTGTTTTTT.

The gene calls are TRBV29-1 and TRBJ1-2; 7 bases are shared with TRBD1. This CDR3 region has 11 residues. Unmatched junction bases numbered 6, after V lost 7 bases and J lost 7 bases. Germline CDR1 reads SQVTM; CDR2 reads ANQGSEA. CDR3 amino acids: CSAPTGSGYTF. CDR3 DNA sequence: TGCAGCGCACCGACAGGGTCTGGCTACACCTTC.

This clone was seen many times. CDR3 protein: CASSSSGLGDGHTGELFF. In DNA, the CDR3 is TGTGCCAGCAGTTCCTCCGGACTAGGAGACGGGCACACCGGGGAGCTGTTTTTT. The chain has TRBV27 and TRBJ2-2; 7 bases agree with TRBD2. The CDR3 is 18 amino acids. V shed 4 bases and J 3 bases; nucleotides not matched to a gene: 14. Germline lookup yields CDR1 MNHEY and CDR2 SMNVEV (reference sequence).

CDR3 in DNA: TGTGCCAGCAGCTCTAGTGGGACAGGGTGGGATACGCAGTATTTT. It specifies CASSSSGTGWDTQYF. This sequence joins TRBV9 and TRBJ2-3, with 9 bases identical to TRBD1. Germline trimming cut 4 bases from V and 6 bases from J; bases unmatched to any gene: 9. CDR1 is SGDLS, CDR2 YYNGEE, per germline. This CDR3 is 15 amino acids long.

This chain uses TRBV7-6 with TRBJ2-1, with 8 bases matching TRBD1. V gave up 1 base and J gave up 2 bases; unmatched junction bases: 4. CDR3 length equals 16 residues. CDR1 SGHVS and CDR2 FNYEAQ come from the germline V gene. In nucleotides, the CDR3 is TGTGCCAGCAGCTTAGGGGACAGGATAACCTACAATGAGCAGTTCTTC. This gives the protein CASSLGDRITYNEQFF. Drawing the rest from reference TRBV7-6 and TRBJ2-1, the complete variable domain is GAGVSQSPRYKVTKRGQDVALRCDPISGHVSLYWYRQALGQGPEFLTYFNYEAQQDKSGLPNDRFSAERPEGSISTLTIQRTEQRDSAMYRCASSLGDRITYNEQFFGPGTRLTVL.

The chain carries TRBV7-9 and TRBJ1-1; 8 nucleotides align to TRBD1. CDR1 and CDR2 (germline): SEHNR, FQNEAQ (reference sequence). This CDR3 is built from 16 residues. J lost 2 bases, V lost 1 base, and 6 bases had no gene match. CDR3 amino acids: CASSLGRQGANTEAFF. The CDR3 DNA reads as TGTGCCAGCAGCTTAGGGAGGCAGGGGGCTAACACTGAAGCTTTCTTT.

J is TRBJ2-7 and V is TRBV12-5; possible D gene TRBD2, 5 bases. The end of the DNA fits TRBJ2-5 better, so the J call may be wrong. There are 14 residues in the CDR3. Per germline, CDR1 LGHNT and CDR2 FRNRAP. The CDR3 DNA reads as TGTGCTAGTGGTTTGCCTAGGGAGCAAGAGACCCAGTACTTC. This translates into CASGLPREQETQYF.

Of note for this clone: This sample also contains other DNA sequences that code for the same CDR3. The genes are TRBV2 and TRBJ2-5; a weak D match, TRBD1 (6 bases). The germline V and J ends were trimmed by 4 bases and 2 bases, with 8 bases remaining between them. Germline assignment: CDR1 SNHLY and CDR2 FYNNEI. The CDR3 has 13 amino acids. CDR3 loop: CASSVDRQETQYF. The CDR3 nucleotides read TGTGCCAGCAGTGTGGACAGACAAGAGACCCAGTACTTC. The full variable domain, in which reference TRBV2 and TRBJ2-5 provide the parts outside the CDR3, is EPEVTQTPSHQVTQMGQEVILRCVPISNHLYFYWYRQILGQKVEFLVSFYNNEISEKSEIFDDQFSVERPDGSNFTLKIRSTKLEDSAMYFCASSVDRQETQYFGPGTRLLVL.

The rearrangement joins TRBV6-4 to TRBJ1-1; D is perhaps TRBD1 (6 bases). CDR1 is MRHNA and CDR2 is SNTAGT in the germline V gene. The CDR3 extends over 15 amino acids. V gave up 4 bases and J gave up 2 bases, with 14 bases separating them. The CDR3 coding sequence is TGTGCCAGCAGTGCCACGACAGGCGGTAACACTGAAGCTTTCTTT. Amino acids: CASSATTGGNTEAFF.

For the CDR3, the DNA is TGTGCCAGCAGTGAGGACAGGGTTGTTATCTATGGCTACACCTTC. Encoded protein: CASSEDRVVIYGYTF. The J gene is TRBJ1-2, the V gene TRBV6-1, with 8 bases lining up with TRBD1. The CDR3 sequence is 15 residues long. The V and J ends lost 3 bases and 4 bases, in that order; junction bases with no gene match: 7. CDR1 is MNHNS, CDR2 SASEGT, per germline.

The chain couples TRBV5-1 to TRBJ1-1, with D possibly TRBD1 on 6 matching bases. The ends were cut back, 2 bases at V and 1 base at J, with 9 bases in the middle. The germline gives CDR1 SGHRS, CDR2 YFSETQ. This CDR3 has 14 amino acids. The CDR3 spells CASSFGQTNTEAFF. The CDR3 DNA follows: TGCGCCAGCAGCTTCGGACAGACGAACACTGAAGCTTTCTTT.

The chain carries TRBV7-2 and TRBJ2-3; D ambiguous. The CDR3 runs 13 residues. V was trimmed by 1 base and J by 5 bases, leaving 7 bases between them. Germline CDR1 SGHTA, CDR2 FQGNSA. The CDR3 coding sequence is TGTGCCAGCAGCTTAGGCCCGGTAGATACGCAGTATTTT. It specifies CASSLGPVDTQYF.

The chain joins TRBV4-2 to TRBJ2-3, with no clear D. CDR1 and CDR2 (germline): LGHNA, YNFKEQ. Trimming left V 3 bases short and J 1 base short, with 5 bases between. The CDR3 has 13 residues. The CDR3 protein is CASSQRGTDTQYF. The CDR3 DNA reads as TGTGCCAGCAGCCAGCGAGGCACAGATACGCAGTATTTT.

This chain links TRBV29-1 with TRBJ1-4; maybe TRBD1 (6 bases). Between the trimmed V and J ends, which lost 4 bases and 2 bases, there was a span of 17 bases. The CDR3 is 16 residues long. The V gene's germline CDR1 is SQVTM and CDR2 ANQGSEA. CDR3 sequence: CSVVKQGPGTNEKLFF. CDR3 sequence (DNA): TGCAGCGTTGTAAAACAGGGCCCCGGGACTAATGAAAAACTGTTTTTT.

The V and J genes are TRBV5-1 and TRBJ2-5; D unclear. From germline, CDR1 is SGHRS and CDR2 YFSETQ. V lost 1 base to trimming and J lost 3 bases, with 7 bases between them. This CDR3 is built from 13 residues. CDR3 coding DNA: TGCGCCAGCAGCTTGCAGTTGGAAGAGACCCAGTACTTC. This gives the protein CASSLQLEETQYF.

The rearrangement joins TRBV19 to TRBJ1-2; D is uncertain. This CDR3 comprises 13 residues. Deletions cut 5 bases from V and 8 bases from J, with 15 bases between. CDR1 is LNHDA, CDR2 SQIVND, per germline (reference sequence). CDR3 loop: CASSSVNEAGYTF. CDR3 coding DNA: TGTGCCAGTAGTTCCGTGAACGAGGCAGGCTACACCTTC.

The chain joins TRBV5-4 to TRBJ2-7; 8 bases agree with TRBD2. V lost 0 bases to trimming and J lost 2 bases; unmatched junction nucleotides: 4. The V gene's germline CDR1 is SGHNT and CDR2 YYREEE (reference sequence). This CDR3 spans 15 amino acids. The CDR3 region is CASSLDGGGTYEQYF. Written as DNA, the CDR3 is TGTGCCAGCAGCTTGGATGGCGGGGGGACCTACGAGCAGTACTTC.

The chain has TRBV7-9 and TRBJ1-3; D might be TRBD1 (5 bases). Between the trimmed V and J ends, which lost 5 bases and 11 bases, there was a span of 13 bases. The CDR3 runs to 12 residues. Germline assignment: CDR1 SEHNR and CDR2 FQNEAQ (reference sequence). The CDR3 region is CASSTDSGPIYF. In DNA, the CDR3 is TGTGCCAGCAGCACAGACAGTGGCCCCATATATTTT.

The CDR3 loop reads CASSYAAGGAYGYTF. The DNA for the CDR3 is TGTGCCAGCAGTTACGCCGCGGGAGGAGCCTATGGCTACACCTTC. V is TRBV6-5 and J is TRBJ1-2; no firm D call. V dropped 2 bases and J dropped 4 bases, with 14 bases sitting between them. The CDR3 spans 15 residues. Per germline, CDR1 MNHEY and CDR2 SVGAGI.

The chain is built from TRBV19 and TRBJ2-7; possibly TRBD2 for D (5 bases). The CDR3 has 14 residues. V lost 5 bases, J lost 2 bases, and 13 bases lay in between. Germline V gene lookup returns CDR1 LNHDA and CDR2 SQIVND (reference sequence). CDR3 coding DNA: TGTGCCAGTAGTTCCGGGGTCCCTCCCTACGAGCAGTACTTC. Its translation is CASSSGVPPYEQYF. Complete variable domain (other parts from reference TRBV19 and TRBJ2-7): DGGITQSPKYLFRKEGQNVTLSCEQNLNHDAMYWYRQDPGQGLRLIYYSQIVNDFQKGDIAEGYSVSREKKESFPLTVTSAQKNPTAFYLCASSSGVPPYEQYFGPGTRLTVT.

The V and J genes are TRBV7-2 and TRBJ2-7, with D perhaps matching TRBD2 (7 bases). V lost 5 bases and J lost 5, with 22 bases in between. The germline V gene encodes CDR1 SGHTA and CDR2 FQGNSA. This CDR3 comprises 16 residues. The CDR3 sequence: CASSDNRGGRKNEQYF. The CDR3 DNA reads as TGTGCCAGCAGCGATAACCGCGGGGGCAGGAAAAACGAGCAGTACTTC.